The sequence of this T cell receptor beta chain was determined in a study of blood T cell repertoires in COVID-19. In germline, CDR1 is LGHDT, CDR2 YNNKEL (reference sequence). The CDR3 covers 15 residues. Germline trimming cut 1 base from V and 4 bases from J; bases unmatched to any gene: 3. The assay was immunoSEQ multiplex PCR, and TCRdb's table has in-frame clones only and misses some. The table shows some 170,000 clones, with around four fifths occurring only once. J is TRBJ1-4 and V is TRBV3-1 (or the pseudogene TRBV3-2); 7 bases agree with TRBD1. The TCR originated in a man aged 65 to 79 with acute or convalescent COVID-19. Input material: peripheral blood. CDR3 in amino acids: CASSQGTGLNEKLFF. CDR3 in DNA: TGTGCCAGCAGCCAAGGGACAGGCCTTAATGAAAAACTGTTTTTT.